This T cell receptor (beta chain) comes out of a study of blood T cell repertoires in COVID-19. This CDR3 comprises 13 residues. Germline CDR1 is SGHTA and CDR2 is FQGNSA. Trimming shortened V by 4 bases and J by 14 bases, and 20 bases separated the two germline ends. The authors' processing: Reference gene primers were amplified, and this amplification served to estimate nucleated cell counts. Repertoires were generated with immunoSEQ multiplex PCR, while TCRdb's copy carries only in-frame clones and drops some. The V and J calls and clone size are taken from that table; D and trimming were inferred from the DNA. The sample holds 200,000 to 250,000 clones, more than 75% seen once.

The sequence came from a woman older than 75 with COVID-19, enrolled during active disease. The source material was peripheral blood. V usage is TRBV7-2 and J usage is TRBJ1-2; D remains unclear. The CDR3 here is CASSSIVGTGGTF. The CDR3 region has the DNA TGTGCCAGCAGCTCGATAGTGGGAACCGGAGGGACCTTC.